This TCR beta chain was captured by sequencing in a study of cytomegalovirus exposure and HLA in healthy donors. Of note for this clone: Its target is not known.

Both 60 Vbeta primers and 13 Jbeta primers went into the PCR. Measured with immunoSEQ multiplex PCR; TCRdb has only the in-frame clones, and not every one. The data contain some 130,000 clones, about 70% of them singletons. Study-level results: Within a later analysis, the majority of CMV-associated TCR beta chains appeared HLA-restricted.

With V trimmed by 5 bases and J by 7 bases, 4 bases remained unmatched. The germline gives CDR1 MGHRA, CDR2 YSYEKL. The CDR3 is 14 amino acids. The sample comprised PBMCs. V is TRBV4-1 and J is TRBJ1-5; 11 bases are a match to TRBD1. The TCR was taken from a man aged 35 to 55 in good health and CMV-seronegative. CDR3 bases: TGCGCCAGCAGCTGGGACAGGGGGATCCAGCCCCAGCATTTT. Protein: CASSWDRGIQPQHF.